Below are 29 T cell receptor beta chains sequenced from a single sample in a study of response to subunit inactivated influenza vaccine. TCRdb independently ran MiXCR on the RT-PCR reads; one entry per CDR3 protein. The sample shows 700,000 to 900,000 distinct CDR3 sequences, about 20% of them seen only once. This material consisted of PBMCs from blood, taken roughly 5 days after vaccination. The receptors come from a man in his fifties who received an inactivated influenza vaccine.

This sequence joins TRBV20-1 and TRBJ2-3; D is perhaps TRBD1 (6 bases). From germline, CDR1 is DFQATT and CDR2 SNEGSKA (reference sequence). The CDR3 is made up of 11 amino acids. DNA of the CDR3: TGCAGGCCGACAGGCCCAGATACGCAGTATTTT. Its protein product is CRPTGPDTQYF.

This sequence joins TRBV15 and TRBJ2-2; 7 nucleotides align to TRBD1. V dropped 6 bases and J dropped 4; count of bases not matched to a gene: 8. Germline V CDR1 and CDR2: LNHNV, YYDKDF (reference sequence). This CDR3 is built from 15 residues. CDR3 amino acids: CATSRGGSGTGELFF. The CDR3, as DNA: TGTGCCACCAGTCGAGGGGGCTCGGGCACCGGGGAGCTGTTTTTT.

The rearrangement joins TRBV27 to TRBJ2-1; 7 positions agree with TRBD2. The CDR3 covers 16 residues. The V gene's germline CDR1 is MNHEY and CDR2 SMNVEV (reference sequence). With V trimmed by 5 bases and J by 8 bases, 15 bases remained unmatched. CDR3 in DNA: TGTGCCAGCAGTCCCTTTCTAGCGGCCCCTCCCCATGAGCAGTTCTTC. Translation: CASSPFLAAPPHEQFF.

V gene TRBV7-6 combines with J gene TRBJ2-1; 9 nucleotides agree with TRBD2. Germline V CDR1 and CDR2: SGHVS, FNYEAQ. With V trimmed by 1 base and J by 6 bases, 4 bases remained unmatched. This CDR3 has 15 amino acids. CDR3 region: CASSLGSGSVNEQFF. CDR3 coding DNA: TGTGCCAGCAGCTTAGGTAGCGGGAGTGTCAATGAGCAGTTCTTC.

This clonotype appeared a few times. The genes are TRBV20-1 and TRBJ2-5; D may be TRBD1 or TRBD2 (6 bases each). This CDR3 comprises 13 residues. The V end lost 6 bases, the J end lost 4 bases, and 15 bases lay between the germline ends. Germline CDR1 DFQATT, CDR2 SNEGSKA (reference sequence). CDR3: CSATWGAPETQYF. CDR3 nucleotides: TGCAGTGCGACGTGGGGGGCCCCAGAGACCCAGTACTTC.

This clonotype was recorded once. The chain is built from TRBV7-2 and TRBJ1-3, with D unresolved. V lost 2 bases and J lost 4, with 9 bases in between. Germline CDR1 is SGHTA and CDR2 is FQGNSA. CDR3 size: 14 residues. The CDR3 sequence is CASSLISYGNTIYF. In nucleotides, the CDR3 is TGTGCCAGCAGCTTAATTTCATACGGAAACACCATATATTTT.

The chain couples TRBV5-1 to TRBJ1-1; D is perhaps TRBD1 (6 bases). There are 16 residues in the CDR3. The germline gives CDR1 SGHRS, CDR2 YFSETQ. V lost 4 bases to trimming and J lost 3 bases, with 19 bases between them. CDR3 sequence reads: CASSVQPTGLHTEAFF. The CDR3 coding sequence is TGCGCCAGCAGCGTCCAACCTACAGGGCTGCACACTGAAGCTTTCTTT.

This chain uses TRBV18 with TRBJ2-7; 8 positions match TRBD1. V shed 5 bases and J 6 bases; nucleotides not matched to a gene: 9. This CDR3 is built from 14 residues. Germline V lookup: CDR1 KGHSH, CDR2 LQKENI. As DNA, the CDR3 is TGTGCCAGCTCAGGGACAGGTCCTAGGGGCGAGCAGTACTTC. Protein sequence: CASSGTGPRGEQYF.

The chain couples TRBV6-2 or TRBV6-3 to TRBJ2-3, with TRBD1 as a possible D gene (6 bases). The V end lost 3 bases, the J end lost 2 bases, and 12 bases lay between the germline ends. In germline, CDR1 is MNHEY, CDR2 SVGEGT. The CDR3 is made up of 15 amino acids. In DNA, the CDR3 is TGTGCCAGCAGTTATGGAAGGGGGTTCACAGATACGCAGTATTTT. Translating gives CASSYGRGFTDTQYF.

As to this clonotype: The junction departs from germline at one end; a sequencing error may be responsible. CDR3 in DNA: TGTGCCACCAGCTACAGTCTAGCGGGAGGGGAGACCCAGTACTTC. Its translation: CATSYSLAGGETQYF. This chain links TRBV7-4 with TRBJ2-5; 12 positions match TRBD2. Germline loops: CDR1 SGHVT, CDR2 SQSDAQ. CDR3 size: 15 residues.

The V call is TRBV2, the J call TRBJ2-5, with 7 bases matching TRBD1. V lost 6 bases and J lost 7; bases outside the gene matches: 11. CDR3 length: 14 amino acids. CDR1 is SNHLY and CDR2 is FYNNEI in the germline V gene. DNA for the CDR3: TGTGCCAGCAGCTTTCTTGACAGGGATGGGACCCAGTACTTC. Encoded protein: CASSFLDRDGTQYF.

This chain uses TRBV19 with TRBJ2-7; D call uncertain. V was cut by 4 bases and J by 1 base, with 11 bases left in between. Germline values: CDR1 LNHDA, CDR2 SQIVND (reference sequence). The CDR3 has 14 residues. CDR3 nucleotides: TGTGCCAGTAGTAGGGGTTTTGGTTCCTACGAGCAGTACTTC. This codes for CASSRGFGSYEQYF.

V usage is TRBV18 and J usage is TRBJ1-6, with a weak D call TRBD1 (6 bases). CDR1 and CDR2 (germline): KGHSH, LQKENI. This CDR3 contains 16 residues. The V and J ends lost 1 base and 3 bases respectively, with 10 bases between them. This CDR3 is CASSPRQDNYNSPLHF. The DNA of the CDR3 is TGTGCCAGCTCACCACGACAGGATAACTATAATTCACCCCTCCACTTT. The variable domain in full, with the rest retrieved from reference TRBV18 and TRBJ1-6, is NAGVMQNPRHLVRRRGQEARLRCSPMKGHSHVYWYRQLPEEGLKFMVYLQKENIIDESGMPKERFSAEFPKEGPSILRIQQVVRGDSAAYFCASSPRQDNYNSPLHFGNGTRLTVT.

This chain uses TRBV28 with TRBJ2-5, with a tentative D call TRBD2 (6 bases). CDR1 is MDHEN and CDR2 is SYDVKM in the germline V gene. This CDR3 is 15 amino acids long. The ends were cut back, 5 bases at V and 1 base at J, with 14 bases in the middle. The CDR3 loop is CASSPGGAAQETQYF. The CDR3 bases are TGTGCCAGCAGTCCCGGAGGGGCGGCCCAAGAGACCCAGTACTTC.

The chain carries TRBV7-9 and TRBJ2-1; 7 bases align to TRBD2. J lost 2 bases, V lost 3 bases, and 7 bases had no gene match. Germline V CDR1 and CDR2: SEHNR, FQNEAQ (reference sequence). This CDR3 contains 16 residues. The CDR3 loop is CASSLATSLAYNEQFF. The DNA of the CDR3 is TGTGCCAGCAGCTTGGCGACTAGCCTCGCCTACAATGAGCAGTTCTTC.

J is TRBJ2-1 and V is TRBV29-1, with D possibly TRBD2 on 5 matching bases. The CDR3 has 13 amino acids. CDR1 is SQVTM, CDR2 ANQGSEA, per germline. The V gene lost 5 bases and the J gene lost 7 bases, with 15 bases spanning the gap. CDR3 sequence reads: CSVTGWLGNEQFF. CDR3 coding DNA: TGCAGCGTTACGGGGTGGCTCGGGAATGAGCAGTTCTTC.

The V call is TRBV7-2, the J call TRBJ2-5; the D gene is possibly TRBD2 (5 bases). The germline V and J ends were trimmed by 7 bases and 5 bases, with 17 bases remaining between them. Germline V CDR1 and CDR2: SGHTA, FQGNSA. The CDR3 totals 14 residues. Here the CDR3 DNA reads TGTGCCAGCACCACCGCCGGGGTTGGGGAGACCCAGTACTTC. Translation gives CASTTAGVGETQYF.

This rearrangement joins TRBV6-1 to TRBJ2-1; TRBD2 agrees at 9 bases. The junction had 11 bases not matched to a gene; V was cut back by 6 bases and J by 8 bases. The V gene's germline CDR1 is MNHNS and CDR2 SASEGT. The CDR3 length is 15 residues. CDR3 DNA: TGTGCCAGCAGCATAGCGGGAGAAGGATGGTATGAGCAGTTCTTC. This sequence encodes CASSIAGEGWYEQFF.

This clonotype was detected only a few times. V and J are TRBV4-3 and TRBJ1-2; 7 nucleotides agree with TRBD1. Germline CDR1 reads LGHNA; CDR2 reads YSLEER. The V segment lost 7 bases and the J segment 4 bases; nucleotides outside the gene matches: 15. The CDR3 covers 16 residues. CDR3 sequence (DNA): TGCGCCAGCACTCAAGAACTAGGGGGCTTTGGCTATGGCTACACCTTC. It codes for CASTQELGGFGYGYTF.

The V call is TRBV21-1, the J call TRBJ2-7. TRBV21-1 is a listed pseudogene. The CDR3 has 12 residues. This CDR3 is CASSKVPLEQYF. CDR3 DNA: TGTGCCAGCAGCAAAGTGCCCCTCGAGCAGTACTTC.

This clonotype was found a few times. The CDR3 region has the DNA TGTGCCAGCAGACGACCCACATACGGGCCTGGCGGGACAAACTCCTACGAGCAGTACTTC. It specifies CASRRPTYGPGGTNSYEQYF. The V and J genes are TRBV6-2 or TRBV6-3 and TRBJ2-7; D possibly matches TRBD1 or TRBD2 (6 bases each). The CDR3 sequence is 20 residues long. V lost 6 bases to trimming and J lost 0 bases, with 30 bases between them. The V gene's germline CDR1 is MNHEY and CDR2 SVGEGT.

The CDR3 nucleotides read TGTGCCACCATTCTTAGTAGCGGGCTCACAGATACGCAGTATTTT. This encodes CATILSSGLTDTQYF. The rearrangement joins TRBV15 to TRBJ2-3; 7 bases align to TRBD2. The germline CDR1 and CDR2 sequences are LNHNV and YYDKDF (reference sequence). CDR3 length: 15 amino acids. Germline trimming cut 7 bases from V and 2 bases from J; bases unmatched to any gene: 9.

This clonotype has a handful of counts. This rearrangement joins TRBV20-1 to TRBJ2-1, with TRBD2 matching over 10 bases. The CDR3 is 16 amino acids. Trimming cost V 5 bases and J 8 bases; bases outside gene matches: 15. Looked up from germline, CDR1 is DFQATT and CDR2 is SNEGSKA (reference sequence). The CDR3 DNA reads as TGCAGTGCTGAAGATACAAGCGGGAGGGCCGGGGATGAGCAGTTCTTC. It yields the protein CSAEDTSGRAGDEQFF.

A few counts support this clonotype. The chain recombines TRBV5-1 with TRBJ2-2; D gene ambiguous. Per germline, CDR1 SGHRS and CDR2 YFSETQ. V was shortened by 0 bases and J by 1 base, with 7 bases between the two germline ends. The CDR3 runs 15 residues. CDR3 region: CASSLDSQNTGELFF. The CDR3, as DNA: TGCGCCAGCAGCTTGGACTCACAGAACACCGGGGAGCTGTTTTTT.

V is TRBV11-2 and J is TRBJ2-1; perhaps TRBD1 as D (5 bases). The CDR3 has 16 amino acids. V was trimmed by 3 bases and J by 5 bases, leaving 17 bases between them. Germline lookup yields CDR1 SGHAT and CDR2 FQNNGV. DNA for the CDR3: TGTGCCAGCAGCTTGCGGTTCAGGGCCGAAAACAATGAGCAGTTCTTC. Its protein product is CASSLRFRAENNEQFF.

The chain combines TRBV4-2 with TRBJ2-1; D may be TRBD2 (6 bases). V lost 3 bases to trimming and J lost 7 bases, with 16 bases between them. Germline CDR1 reads LGHNA; CDR2 reads YNFKEQ. CDR3 length equals 15 residues. CDR3 protein: CASSQGWREVNEQFF. The CDR3 region has the DNA TGTGCCAGCAGCCAGGGCTGGAGGGAGGTAAATGAGCAGTTCTTC.

This clonotype was seen a few times. In DNA, the CDR3 is TGCGCCAGCAGCGGAACCCTGGGAGTAGGGCAGTTCTTC. It specifies CASSGTLGVGQFF. V and J are TRBV5-1 and TRBJ2-1, with TRBD2 as a possible D gene (5 bases). With 4 bases removed from V and 12 bases from J, the gap between germline ends came to 17 bases. Germline loops: CDR1 SGHRS, CDR2 YFSETQ. The CDR3 extends over 13 amino acids.

The chain joins TRBV29-1 to TRBJ2-7, with 12 nucleotides matching TRBD2. The germline gives CDR1 SQVTM, CDR2 ANQGSEA. The length of the CDR3 is 18 residues. The junction had 16 bases not matched to a gene; V was cut back by 4 bases and J by 3 bases. CDR3 residues: CSVARKTSGSGAFYEQYF. For the CDR3, the DNA is TGCAGCGTTGCCCGTAAGACTAGCGGGAGTGGTGCTTTCTACGAGCAGTACTTC.

This clonotype was recorded at least ten times. The rearrangement joins TRBV28 to TRBJ2-2; 8 bases match TRBD1. CDR3 length equals 15 residues. V lost 5 bases and J lost 8; bases outside the gene matches: 10. CDR1 is MDHEN, CDR2 SYDVKM, per germline. The CDR3 loop reads CASSQPPDRAGELFF. In nucleotides, the CDR3 is TGTGCCAGCAGTCAACCCCCGGACAGGGCAGGGGAGCTGTTTTTT.